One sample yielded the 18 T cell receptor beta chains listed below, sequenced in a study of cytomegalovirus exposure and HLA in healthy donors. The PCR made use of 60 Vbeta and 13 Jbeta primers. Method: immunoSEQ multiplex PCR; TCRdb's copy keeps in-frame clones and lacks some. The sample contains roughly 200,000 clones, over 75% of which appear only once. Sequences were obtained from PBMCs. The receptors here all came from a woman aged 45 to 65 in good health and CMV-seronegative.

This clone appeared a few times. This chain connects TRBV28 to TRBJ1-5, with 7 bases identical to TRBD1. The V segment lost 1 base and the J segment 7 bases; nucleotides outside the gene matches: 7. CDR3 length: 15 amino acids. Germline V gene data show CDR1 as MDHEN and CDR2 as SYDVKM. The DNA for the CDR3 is TGTGCCAGCAGTTTATTCAGACAGGGCATGCAGCCCCAGCATTTT. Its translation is CASSLFRQGMQPQHF.

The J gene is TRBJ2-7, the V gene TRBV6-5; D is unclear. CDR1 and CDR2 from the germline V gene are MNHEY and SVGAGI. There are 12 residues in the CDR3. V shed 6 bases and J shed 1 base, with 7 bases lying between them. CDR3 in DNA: TGTGCCAGCAGCCATTTGTCCTACGAGCAGTACTTC. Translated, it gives CASSHLSYEQYF.

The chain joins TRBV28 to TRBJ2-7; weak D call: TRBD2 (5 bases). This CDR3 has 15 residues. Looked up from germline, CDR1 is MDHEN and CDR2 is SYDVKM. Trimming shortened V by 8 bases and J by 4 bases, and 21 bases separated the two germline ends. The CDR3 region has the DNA TGTGCCAGCGGGTCGATGGGGTCAAGGACTTACGAGCAGTACTTC. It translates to CASGSMGSRTYEQYF.

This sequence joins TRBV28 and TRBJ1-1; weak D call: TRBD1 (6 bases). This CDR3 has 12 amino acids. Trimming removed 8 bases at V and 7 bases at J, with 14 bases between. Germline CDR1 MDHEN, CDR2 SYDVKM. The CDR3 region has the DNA TGTGCCAGCCGAGATCAGGGGTTTGAAGCTTTCTTT. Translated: CASRDQGFEAFF.

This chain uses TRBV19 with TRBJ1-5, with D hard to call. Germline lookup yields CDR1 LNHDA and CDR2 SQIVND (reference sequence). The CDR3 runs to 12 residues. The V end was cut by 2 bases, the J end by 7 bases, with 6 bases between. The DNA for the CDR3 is TGTGCCAGTAGTATACCTAGGCAGCCCCAGCATTTT. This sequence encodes CASSIPRQPQHF.

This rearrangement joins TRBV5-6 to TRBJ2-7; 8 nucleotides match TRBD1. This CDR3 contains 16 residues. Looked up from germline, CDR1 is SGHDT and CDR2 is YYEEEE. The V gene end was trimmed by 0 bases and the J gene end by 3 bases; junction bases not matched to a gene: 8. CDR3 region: CASSLEGQARYYEQYF. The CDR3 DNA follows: TGTGCCAGCAGCTTGGAGGGACAGGCTCGATACTACGAGCAGTACTTC.

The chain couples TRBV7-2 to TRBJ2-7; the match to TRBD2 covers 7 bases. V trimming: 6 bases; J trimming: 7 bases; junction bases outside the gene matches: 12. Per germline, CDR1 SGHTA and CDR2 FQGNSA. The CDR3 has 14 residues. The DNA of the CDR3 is TGTGCCAGCAGTCTCCTAGGGAGGGACTATGAGCAGTACTTC. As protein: CASSLLGRDYEQYF.

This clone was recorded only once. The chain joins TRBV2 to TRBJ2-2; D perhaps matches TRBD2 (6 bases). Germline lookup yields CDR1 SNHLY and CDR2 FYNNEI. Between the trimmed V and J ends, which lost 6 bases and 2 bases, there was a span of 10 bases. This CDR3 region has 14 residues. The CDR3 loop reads CASRIAENTGELFF. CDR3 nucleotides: TGTGCCAGCAGGATAGCGGAAAACACCGGGGAGCTGTTTTTT.

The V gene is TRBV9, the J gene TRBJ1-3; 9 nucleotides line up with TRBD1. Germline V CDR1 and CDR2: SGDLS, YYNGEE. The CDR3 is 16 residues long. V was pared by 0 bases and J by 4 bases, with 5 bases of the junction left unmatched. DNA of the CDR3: TGTGCCAGCAGCGTAGAGGGACAGGGTACCGGAAACACCATATATTTT. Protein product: CASSVEGQGTGNTIYF.

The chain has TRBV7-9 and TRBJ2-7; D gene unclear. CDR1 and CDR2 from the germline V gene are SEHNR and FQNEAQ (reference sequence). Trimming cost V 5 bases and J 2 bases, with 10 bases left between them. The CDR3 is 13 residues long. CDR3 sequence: CASSPSATYEQYF. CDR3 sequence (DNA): TGTGCCAGCAGCCCCAGCGCTACCTACGAGCAGTACTTC. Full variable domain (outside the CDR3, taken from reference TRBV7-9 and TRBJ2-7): DTGVSQNPRHKITKRGQNVTFRCDPISEHNRLYWYRQTLGQGPEFLTYFQNEAQLEKSRLLSDRFSAERPKGSFSTLEIQRTEQGDSAMYLCASSPSATYEQYFGPGTRLTVT.

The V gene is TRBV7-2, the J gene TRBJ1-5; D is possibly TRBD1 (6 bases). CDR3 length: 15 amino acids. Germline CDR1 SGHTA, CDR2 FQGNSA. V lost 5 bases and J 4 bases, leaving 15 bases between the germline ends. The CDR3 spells CASSRDRNENQPQHF. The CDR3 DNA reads TGTGCCAGCAGCCGCGACAGGAATGAAAATCAGCCCCAGCATTTT.

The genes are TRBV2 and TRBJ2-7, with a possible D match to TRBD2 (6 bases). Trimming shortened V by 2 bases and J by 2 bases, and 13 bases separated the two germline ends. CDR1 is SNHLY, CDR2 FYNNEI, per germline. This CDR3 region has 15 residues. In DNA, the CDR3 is TGTGCCAGCAGTGAATCGGGCGGGACGGCCTACGAGCAGTACTTC. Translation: CASSESGGTAYEQYF.

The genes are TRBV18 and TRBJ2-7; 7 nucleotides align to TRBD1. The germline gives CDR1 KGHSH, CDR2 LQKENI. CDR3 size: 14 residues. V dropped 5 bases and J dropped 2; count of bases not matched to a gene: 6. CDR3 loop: CASSERQGAYEQYF. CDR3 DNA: TGTGCCAGCTCAGAAAGACAGGGTGCCTACGAGCAGTACTTC.

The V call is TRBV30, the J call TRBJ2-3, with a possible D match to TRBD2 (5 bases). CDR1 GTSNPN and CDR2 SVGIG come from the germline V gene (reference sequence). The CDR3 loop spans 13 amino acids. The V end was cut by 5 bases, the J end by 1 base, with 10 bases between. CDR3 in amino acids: CAWGRARTDTQYF. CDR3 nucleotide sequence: TGTGCCTGGGGGAGAGCACGCACAGATACGCAGTATTTT.

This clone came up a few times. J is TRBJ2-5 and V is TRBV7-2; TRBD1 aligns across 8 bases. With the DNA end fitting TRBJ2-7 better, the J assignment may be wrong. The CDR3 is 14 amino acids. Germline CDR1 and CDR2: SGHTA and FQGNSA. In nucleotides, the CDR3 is TGTGCCAGCAGCTTAGGGACAGGGAAGTACGAGCAGTACTTC. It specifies CASSLGTGKYEQYF.

CDR3 DNA: TGTGCCAGCGACAGTAACACCGGGGAGCTGTTTTTT. Its translation is CASDSNTGELFF. The chain has TRBV5-4 and TRBJ2-2; weak D call: TRBD1 (5 bases). The V end lost 7 bases, the J end lost 2 bases, and 6 bases lay between the germline ends. CDR1 is SGHNT, CDR2 YYREEE, per germline (reference sequence). The CDR3 has 12 amino acids.

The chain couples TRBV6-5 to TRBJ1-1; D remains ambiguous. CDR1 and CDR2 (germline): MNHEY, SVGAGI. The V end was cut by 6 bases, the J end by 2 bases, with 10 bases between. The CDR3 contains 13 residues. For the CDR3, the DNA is TGTGCCAGCAGCAGCCGGGAAAACACTGAAGCTTTCTTT. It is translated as CASSSRENTEAFF.

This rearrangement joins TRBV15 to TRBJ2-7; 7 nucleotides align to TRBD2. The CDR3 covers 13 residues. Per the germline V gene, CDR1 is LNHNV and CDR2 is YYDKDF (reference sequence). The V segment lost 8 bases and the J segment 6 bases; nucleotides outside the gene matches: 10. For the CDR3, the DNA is TGTGCCACCCAAGCGGGGTCGATGGGCGAGCAGTACTTC. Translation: CATQAGSMGEQYF.